Listed below are T cell receptor beta chains from one sample, sequenced in a study of glioma-infiltrating T cells after dendritic cell vaccination. Here immunoSEQ multiplex PCR was the method, and the copy in TCRdb shows in-frame clones only, minus some. The sample lists more than 55,000 clones; around 85% were seen once. Material: blood, obtained after dendritic cell vaccination. The receptor source for this set is a human donor with glioblastoma. Each CDR3 is given with its conserved first and last residue. D genes are given only for firm matches. A clone size is listed for some rows: how often the clone was seen (once, few, many), or a class if it is expanded.

D: NA
J: TRBJ1-4
size: NA
V: TRBV27
CDR3: CASSLSYEKLFF
DNA: TGTGCCAGCAGTTTATCCTACGAAAAACTGTTTTTT

D: NA
J: TRBJ1-1
size: NA
V: TRBV28
CDR3: CASSHYTEAFF
DNA: TGTGCCAGCAGTCACTACACTGAAGCTTTCTTT

D: NA
J: TRBJ2-5
size: NA
V: TRBV7-9
CDR3: CASSLAGTETQYF
DNA: TGTGCCAGCAGCTTAGCTGGCACAGAGACCCAGTACTTC

D: TRBD2
J: TRBJ2-1
size: NA
V: TRBV7-9
CDR3: CASSLWTSGSYNEQFF
DNA: TGTGCCAGCAGCTTATGGACTAGCGGCTCCTACAATGAGCAGTTCTTC

D: NA
J: TRBJ2-1
size: NA
V: TRBV11-2
CDR3: CAGSPGGSLNEQFF
DNA: TGTGCCGGGAGCCCAGGGGGGAGCCTTAATGAGCAGTTCTTC

D: TRBD1
J: TRBJ2-5
size: NA
V: TRBV2
CDR3: CASSGTGGFGETQYF
DNA: TGTGCCAGCAGTGGGACAGGGGGTTTTGGGGAGACCCAGTACTTC

D: NA
J: TRBJ1-6
size: NA
V: TRBV5-1
CDR3: CASSREDGSNSPLHF
DNA: TGCGCCAGCAGCCGGGAGGACGGATCAAATTCACCCCTCCACTTT

D: NA
J: TRBJ2-7
size: NA
V: TRBV7-9
CDR3: CASSLGERAYEQYF
DNA: TGTGCCAGCAGCTTAGGTGAGAGGGCCTACGAGCAGTACTTC

D: TRBD1
J: TRBJ2-7
size: NA
V: TRBV7-2
CDR3: CASSLPGGSEQYF
DNA: TGTGCCAGCAGCCTCCCAGGGGGCTCCGAGCAGTACTTC

D: NA
J: TRBJ1-2
size: NA
V: TRBV19
CDR3: CASSKLANYGYTF
DNA: TGTGCCAGTAGTAAGTTAGCTAACTATGGCTACACCTTC

D: TRBD2
J: TRBJ2-7
size: NA
V: TRBV9
CDR3: CASSAGLAGGKTTYEQYF
DNA: TGTGCCAGCAGCGCGGGACTAGCGGGGGGGAAAACTACCTACGAGCAGTACTTC

D: NA
J: TRBJ1-1
size: NA
V: TRBV27
CDR3: CASSPGLAGEAFF
DNA: TGTGCCAGCAGTCCCGGTCTCGCCGGGGAAGCTTTCTTT

D: TRBD2
J: TRBJ2-1
size: NA
V: TRBV28
CDR3: CASSLRTSGGLYNEQFF
DNA: TGTGCCAGCAGTCTCCGGACTAGCGGGGGACTCTACAATGAGCAGTTCTTC

D: NA
J: TRBJ1-5
size: NA
V: TRBV4-3
CDR3: CASSQGRYPRQPQHF
DNA: TGCGCCAGCAGCCAAGGCCGATATCCGCGTCAGCCCCAGCATTTT

D: NA
J: TRBJ1-1
size: NA
V: TRBV4-2
CDR3: CASSEDRNTEAFF
DNA: TGTGCCAGCAGCGAGGACAGGAACACTGAAGCTTTCTTT

D: NA
J: TRBJ1-1
size: once
V: TRBV4-3
CDR3: CASSQSRQMNTEAFF
DNA: TGCGCCAGCAGCCAAAGTCGACAGATGAACACTGAAGCTTTCTTT

D: NA
J: TRBJ2-7
size: NA
V: TRBV25-1
CDR3: CASSDLYEQYF
DNA: TGTGCCAGCAGTGATCTCTACGAGCAGTACTTC

D: TRBD1
J: TRBJ2-1
size: NA
V: TRBV9
CDR3: CASSIQGSSYNEQFF
DNA: TGTGCCAGCAGCATACAGGGGAGCTCCTACAATGAGCAGTTCTTC

D: TRBD1
J: TRBJ2-7
size: NA
V: TRBV30
CDR3: CAWSWTGGVEQYF
DNA: TGTGCCTGGAGCTGGACAGGGGGCGTTGAGCAGTACTTC

D: NA
J: TRBJ2-7
size: NA
V: TRBV30
CDR3: CACPKGGTTYEQYF
DNA: TGTGCCTGCCCTAAAGGGGGGACTACGTACGAGCAGTACTTC

D: NA
J: TRBJ1-1
size: NA
V: TRBV6-5
CDR3: CASLYRVNAEEAFF
DNA: TGTGCCAGCCTCTACAGGGTTAACGCCGAGGAAGCTTTCTTT

D: NA
J: TRBJ1-4
size: NA
V: TRBV5-6
CDR3: CASSLGQRNEKLFF
DNA: TGTGCCAGCAGCTTGGGACAGAGGAATGAAAAACTGTTTTTT

D: TRBD1
J: TRBJ2-3
size: NA
V: TRBV2
CDR3: CASRGQTNTDTQYF
DNA: TGTGCCAGCAGGGGACAGACAAACACAGATACGCAGTATTTT